What follows are 7 T cell receptor beta chains derived from one specimen sequenced in a study of PD-1 blockade in classical Hodgkin lymphoma. Sequencing was performed with immunoSEQ multiplex PCR; in TCRdb, only in-frame clones are kept and a portion is missing. The table has 90,000 to 140,000 clones, over 85% seen once. The time point is: cycle 4 day 1 (C4D1), after less than 7 weeks of nivolumab. Every one of the patients relapsed after autologous stem cell transplantation (brentuximab vedotin exposure was variable). The sample here was peripheral blood mononuclear cells (PBMCs), taken before the fourth cycle of nivolumab. Every receptor here comes from a human donor with classical Hodgkin lymphoma.

Written as DNA, the CDR3 is TGTGCCAGCAGCGCCCGGGACTCTGGCTACGAGCAGTACTTC. It is translated as CASSARDSGYEQYF. This chain joins TRBV9 and TRBJ2-7; TRBD2 might be the D (6 bases). Germline V gene data show CDR1 as SGDLS and CDR2 as YYNGEE. V gave up 3 bases and J gave up 3 bases, with 13 bases separating them. The CDR3 runs 14 residues.

This chain links TRBV19 with TRBJ2-1; 9 bases are a match to TRBD2. V trimming: 3 bases; J trimming: 3 bases; junction bases outside the gene matches: 3. This CDR3 region has 15 residues. CDR1 and CDR2 from the germline V gene are LNHDA and SQIVND (reference sequence). CDR3 residues: CASSIASGNYNEQFF. CDR3 in DNA: TGTGCCAGTAGTATCGCTAGCGGGAACTACAATGAGCAGTTCTTC.

The CDR3, as DNA: TGTGCCAGCAGTTATCGCACGGGGGCCACTGAAGCTTTCTTT. It is translated as CASSYRTGATEAFF. The chain combines TRBV6-5 with TRBJ1-1; D may be TRBD1 (6 bases). The CDR3 runs 14 residues. CDR1 and CDR2 (germline): MNHEY, SVGAGI. V lost 3 bases and J lost 4, with 12 bases in between.

The table lists this clone with a few counts. The chain has TRBV5-8 and TRBJ1-5, with D hard to call. The CDR3 loop spans 13 amino acids. The germline V and J ends were trimmed by 2 bases and 2 bases, with 5 bases remaining between them. Germline-derived CDR1 and CDR2 are SGHTS and YDEGEE. The CDR3 DNA reads TGTGCCAGCAGCTTAAGGGGCAATCAGCCCCAGCATTTT. It translates to CASSLRGNQPQHF.

The V gene is TRBV28, the J gene TRBJ2-5; 7 nucleotides align to TRBD2. J lost 5 bases, V lost 4 bases, and 16 bases had no gene match. Germline CDR1 reads MDHEN; CDR2 reads SYDVKM. This CDR3 is 17 amino acids long. CDR3 region: CASSSSIVGGSWETQYF. Written as DNA, the CDR3 is TGTGCCAGCAGTTCATCCATCGTCGGCGGGAGCTGGGAGACCCAGTACTTC.

The V and J genes are TRBV11-3 and TRBJ2-7; possible D gene TRBD1, 6 bases. Germline lookup yields CDR1 SGHNT and CDR2 YENEEA. Trimming took off 0 bases at V and 4 bases at J, with 13 bases between the two ends. This CDR3 is built from 15 residues. The CDR3 nucleotides read TGTGCCAGCAGCTTAGAGGCAGGGGACATTTACGAGCAGTACTTC. Its translation is CASSLEAGDIYEQYF.

This clone was recorded only once. The CDR3 sequence is CASSAQISVQEQYF. The CDR3 nucleotides are TGTGCCAGCAGCGCACAGATATCGGTGCAGGAGCAGTACTTC. The gene calls are TRBV9 and TRBJ2-7; D is unclear. Looked up from germline, CDR1 is SGDLS and CDR2 is YYNGEE. V lost 3 bases and J lost 7, with 17 bases in between. This CDR3 spans 14 amino acids.